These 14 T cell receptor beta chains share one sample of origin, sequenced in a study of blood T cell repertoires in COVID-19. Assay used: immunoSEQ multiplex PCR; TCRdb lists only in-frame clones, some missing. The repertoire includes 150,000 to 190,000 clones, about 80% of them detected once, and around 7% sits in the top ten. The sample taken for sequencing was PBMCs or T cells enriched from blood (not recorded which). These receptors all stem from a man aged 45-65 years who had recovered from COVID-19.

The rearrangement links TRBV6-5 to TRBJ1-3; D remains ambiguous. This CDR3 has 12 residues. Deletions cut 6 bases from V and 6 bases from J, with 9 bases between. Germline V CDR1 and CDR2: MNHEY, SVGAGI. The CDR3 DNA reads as TGTGCCAGCAGACTCGACTCAAACACCATATATTTT. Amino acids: CASRLDSNTIYF.

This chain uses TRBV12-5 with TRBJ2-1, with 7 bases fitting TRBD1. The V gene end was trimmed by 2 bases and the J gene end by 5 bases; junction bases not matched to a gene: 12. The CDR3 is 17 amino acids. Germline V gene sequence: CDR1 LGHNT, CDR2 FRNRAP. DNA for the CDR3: TGTGCTAGTGGTTTGTCCGCCGGGACAGACACTAACAATGAGCAGTTCTTC. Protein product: CASGLSAGTDTNNEQFF.

CDR3 sequence reads: CASSLAMSGGDTQYF. As DNA, the CDR3 is TGTGCCAGCAGCTTAGCGATGTCGGGTGGTGATACGCAGTATTTT. This sequence joins TRBV7-9 and TRBJ2-3; D is unclear. The CDR3 runs to 15 residues. The V end lost 0 bases, the J end lost 6 bases, and 13 bases lay between the germline ends. Germline V gene lookup returns CDR1 SEHNR and CDR2 FQNEAQ (reference sequence).

The DNA of the CDR3 is TGTGCCAGTATCCAGACACCAAACTCTGGAAACACCATATATTTT. This codes for CASIQTPNSGNTIYF. The chain combines TRBV19 with TRBJ1-3; D is unclear. V was clipped by 7 bases and J by 0 bases, with 13 bases between them. This CDR3 is built from 15 residues. Germline loops: CDR1 LNHDA, CDR2 SQIVND (reference sequence).

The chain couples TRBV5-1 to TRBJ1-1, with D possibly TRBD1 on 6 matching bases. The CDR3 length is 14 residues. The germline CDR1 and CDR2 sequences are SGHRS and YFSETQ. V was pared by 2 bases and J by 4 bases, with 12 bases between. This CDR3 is CASSFSRGSTEAFF. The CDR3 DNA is TGCGCCAGCAGCTTTTCTAGGGGGAGCACTGAAGCTTTCTTT.

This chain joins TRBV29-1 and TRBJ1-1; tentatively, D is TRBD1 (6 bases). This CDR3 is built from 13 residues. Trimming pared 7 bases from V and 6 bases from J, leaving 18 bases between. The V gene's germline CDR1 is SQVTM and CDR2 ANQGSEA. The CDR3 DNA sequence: TGCAGCGGCAGGGGTTGGGACTACCCTGAAGCTTTCTTT. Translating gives CSGRGWDYPEAFF.

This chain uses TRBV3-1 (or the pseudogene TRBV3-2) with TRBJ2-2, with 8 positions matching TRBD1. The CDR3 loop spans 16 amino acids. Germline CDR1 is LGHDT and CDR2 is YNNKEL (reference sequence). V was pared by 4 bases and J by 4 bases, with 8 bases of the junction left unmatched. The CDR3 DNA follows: TGTGCCAGCAGCCTCACGGACAGGGTGGGCACCGGGGAGCTGTTTTTT. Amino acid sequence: CASSLTDRVGTGELFF.

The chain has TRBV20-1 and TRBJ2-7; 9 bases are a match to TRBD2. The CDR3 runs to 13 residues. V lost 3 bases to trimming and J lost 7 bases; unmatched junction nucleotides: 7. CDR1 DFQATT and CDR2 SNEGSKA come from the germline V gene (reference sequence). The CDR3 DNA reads TGCAGTGCTAGTCTAGCGGGACTGGTTGAGCAGTACTTC. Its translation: CSASLAGLVEQYF.

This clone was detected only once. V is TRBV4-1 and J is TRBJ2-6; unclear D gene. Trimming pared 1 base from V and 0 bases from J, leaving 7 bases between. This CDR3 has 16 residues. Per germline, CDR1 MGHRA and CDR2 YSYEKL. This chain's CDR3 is CASSQAHSSGANVLTF. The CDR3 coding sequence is TGCGCCAGCAGCCAAGCTCACAGCTCTGGGGCCAACGTCCTGACTTTC.

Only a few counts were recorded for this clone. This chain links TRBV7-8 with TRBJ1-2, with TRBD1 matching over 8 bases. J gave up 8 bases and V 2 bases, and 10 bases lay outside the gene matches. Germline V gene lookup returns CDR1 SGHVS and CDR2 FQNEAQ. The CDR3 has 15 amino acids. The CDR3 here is CASSLRRTGGEGYTF. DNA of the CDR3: TGTGCCAGCAGCTTACGGCGCACAGGGGGAGAAGGCTACACCTTC.

CDR3 residues: CASADISGNTIYF. Here the CDR3 DNA reads TGTGCCAGCGCGGACATCTCTGGAAACACCATATATTTT. The rearrangement uses TRBV6-5 and TRBJ1-3; tentatively, D is TRBD1 (5 bases). CDR3 length: 13 residues. With 8 bases removed from V and 0 bases from J, the gap between germline ends came to 8 bases. Germline-derived CDR1 and CDR2 are MNHEY and SVGAGI.

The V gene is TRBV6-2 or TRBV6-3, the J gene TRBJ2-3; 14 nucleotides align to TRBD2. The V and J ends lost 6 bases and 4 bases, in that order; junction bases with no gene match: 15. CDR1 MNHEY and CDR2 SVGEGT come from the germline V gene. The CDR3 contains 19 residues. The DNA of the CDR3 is TGTGCCAGCAGCGACGGGGGACTAGCGGGGGCAGGGGCGTCAGATACGCAGTATTTT. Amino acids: CASSDGGLAGAGASDTQYF.

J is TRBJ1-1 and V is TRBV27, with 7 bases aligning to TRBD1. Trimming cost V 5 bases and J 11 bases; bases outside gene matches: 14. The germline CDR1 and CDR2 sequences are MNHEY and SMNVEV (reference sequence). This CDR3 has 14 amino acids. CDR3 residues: CASSKTGVLHQAFF. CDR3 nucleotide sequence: TGTGCCAGCAGTAAAACAGGGGTGCTACATCAGGCTTTCTTT.

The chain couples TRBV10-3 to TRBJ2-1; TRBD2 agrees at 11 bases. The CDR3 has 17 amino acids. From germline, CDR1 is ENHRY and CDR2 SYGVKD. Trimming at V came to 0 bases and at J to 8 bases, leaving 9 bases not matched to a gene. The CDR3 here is CAISESTTSGGRDEQFF. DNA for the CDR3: TGTGCCATCAGTGAGTCGACCACTAGCGGGGGAAGGGATGAGCAGTTCTTC.